This TCR beta chain was identified in a study of blood T cell repertoires in COVID-19. Background on the study: From T cells, B-cell-depleted T cells, or PBMCs came the material, which was cDNA or gDNA.

Assay: immunoSEQ multiplex PCR; the TCRdb copy retains only in-frame clones and omits some. This table holds approximately 290,000 clones, approximately 85% found once. The recovered donors of Cohort 3 showed two negative PCRs, clearance, or symptom resolution. There are a few counts of this clone. Germline CDR1 is ENHRY and CDR2 is SYGVKD. This CDR3 comprises 14 residues. V shed 7 bases and J 0 bases; nucleotides not matched to a gene: 4. Sequencing used PBMCs or T cells enriched from blood (not recorded which). The clonotype comes from a woman under 40 who had recovered from COVID-19. The chain employs TRBV10-3 and TRBJ1-2; 8 positions match TRBD1. The CDR3 nucleotides read TGTGCCATCACTGGACAGGGAGCTAACTATGGCTACACCTTC. Translation gives CAITGQGANYGYTF.